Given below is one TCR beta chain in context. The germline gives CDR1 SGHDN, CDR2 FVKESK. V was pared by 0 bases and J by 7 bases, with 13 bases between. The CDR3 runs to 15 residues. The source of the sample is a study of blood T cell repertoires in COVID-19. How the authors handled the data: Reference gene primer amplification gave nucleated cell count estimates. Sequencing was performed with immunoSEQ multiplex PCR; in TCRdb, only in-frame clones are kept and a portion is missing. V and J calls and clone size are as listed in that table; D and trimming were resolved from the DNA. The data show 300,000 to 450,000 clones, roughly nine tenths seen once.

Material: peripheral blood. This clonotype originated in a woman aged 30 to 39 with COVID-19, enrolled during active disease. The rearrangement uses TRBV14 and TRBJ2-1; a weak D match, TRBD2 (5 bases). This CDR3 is CASSQEPQEANEQFF. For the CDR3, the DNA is TGTGCCAGCAGCCAAGAGCCTCAGGAGGCAAATGAGCAGTTCTTC.